The rows below give T cell receptor beta chains drawn from one sample of a study of blood T cell repertoires in COVID-19. Profiled with immunoSEQ multiplex PCR; TCRdb holds only in-frame clones, not every one. The sample yields 150,000 to 250,000 clones, around 79% seen once. Sequencing was carried out using peripheral blood. The receptors were sampled from a woman in her 40s with COVID-19, enrolled during active disease. Both conserved end residues are part of each CDR3. The order of the fields is J gene, V gene, CDR3 protein.

j_call: TRBJ2-5; v_call: TRBV11-2; cdr3_aa: CASCPGTGESETQYF
j_call: TRBJ1-4; v_call: TRBV18; cdr3_aa: CASSEGLKNEKLFF
j_call: TRBJ1-2; v_call: TRBV2; cdr3_aa: CASRDQGNGYTF
j_call: TRBJ2-7; v_call: TRBV5-4; cdr3_aa: CASSQPPGQSEQYF
j_call: TRBJ2-1; v_call: TRBV9; cdr3_aa: CASSVSIPTRGGGNEQFF
j_call: TRBJ2-7; v_call: TRBV15; cdr3_aa: CATSLGGPPYEQYF
j_call: TRBJ2-5; v_call: TRBV9; cdr3_aa: CASSVGSEETQYF
j_call: TRBJ2-3; v_call: TRBV4-2; cdr3_aa: CASSQVSRGLVPDTQYF
j_call: TRBJ1-1; v_call: TRBV19; cdr3_aa: CATRGAPGGTEAFF
j_call: TRBJ1-3; v_call: TRBV29-1; cdr3_aa: CSVEDRIVRNTIYF
j_call: TRBJ2-7; v_call: TRBV28; cdr3_aa: CASSTSGGPYEQYF
j_call: TRBJ2-3; v_call: TRBV18; cdr3_aa: CASSPPGLAGGRDTQYF
j_call: TRBJ1-4; v_call: TRBV5-8; cdr3_aa: CASSLAPRTNEKLFF
j_call: TRBJ1-3; v_call: TRBV19; cdr3_aa: CASSHQGSGNTIYF
j_call: TRBJ2-3; v_call: TRBV5-1; cdr3_aa: CASSFHGSRTDTQYF